This TCR beta chain was observed in a study of response to subunit inactivated influenza vaccine. TCRdb fed the RT-PCR reads into MiXCR, producing one record per CDR3 protein. Seen here are 610,000 or so distinct CDR3 sequences, 11% to 15% observed once, and the top ten hold roughly 11%. The study, taken as a whole, reports: Authors suggested few new T cells are recruited by each seasonal influenza vaccination.

This clonotype has more than one count but fewer than ten. Its antigen is not known. The sequencing here drew on PBMCs from blood, taken about 13 days after vaccination. This clonotype was sampled from a man aged 50 to 60 who received an inactivated influenza vaccine.

CDR3 residues: CSASPIGVRLNYEQYF. The DNA of the CDR3 is TGCAGTGCTAGTCCTATCGGGGTTCGGCTCAACTACGAGCAGTACTTC. The V and J genes are TRBV20-1 and TRBJ2-7, with D possibly being TRBD2 (5 bases). CDR3 length equals 16 residues. Germline V gene lookup returns CDR1 DFQATT and CDR2 SNEGSKA (reference sequence). Deletions cut 3 bases from V and 3 bases from J, with 21 bases between.